The clone carrying this T cell receptor (beta chain) was counted only a few times. As yet, its antigen is unknown. This record comes from a study of OX40 agonist ivuxolimab in advanced cancers. Profiled with immunoSEQ multiplex PCR; TCRdb holds only in-frame clones, not every one. The repertoire has approximately 21,000 clones, approximately 80% of them found once; the top ten carry around 30%. This CDR3 contains 13 residues. Germline loops: CDR1 MNHNS, CDR2 SASEGT. With 5 bases clipped from V and 4 bases from J, the junction kept 4 bases outside the gene matches. Whole-study findings and limits: It was not determined which antigens were specifically recognized by the peripheral T cells that had undergone clonal expansion.

This clonotype was obtained from an adult with an advanced solid tumor such as melanoma, head and neck, liver or kidney cancer. The source material was CD4+ or CD8+ T cells sorted from blood, sampled in a trial of the OX40 agonist ivuxolimab. The chain carries TRBV6-1 and TRBJ1-1, with TRBD1 identical over 7 bases. For the CDR3, the DNA is TGTGCCAGCAGTCGACAGGGAGGCACTGAAGCTTTCTTT. Translating gives CASSRQGGTEAFF.